The 21 T cell receptor beta chains presented below share a single source sample, sequenced in a study of blood T cell repertoires in COVID-19. Produced via immunoSEQ multiplex PCR; TCRdb's table is partial and in-frame only. The sample lists about 380,000 clones, more than 75% occurring once. The sample comprised PBMCs or T cells enriched from blood (not recorded which). The source is a woman between 18 and 29 years old who had recovered from COVID-19.

In DNA form, the CDR3 reads TGTGCCAGCAGGAGGACAGTCGGGGCCAACGTCCTGACTTTC. Its translation is CASRRTVGANVLTF. The chain joins TRBV6-5 to TRBJ2-6; D is perhaps TRBD1 (6 bases). The CDR3 totals 14 residues. V gave up 6 bases and J gave up 4 bases, with 10 bases separating them. From germline, CDR1 is MNHEY and CDR2 SVGAGI.

This clone was picked up a small number of times. V is TRBV5-4 and J is TRBJ1-1; perhaps TRBD1 as D (6 bases). V gave up 3 bases and J gave up 1 base, with 7 bases separating them. This CDR3 region has 13 residues. Germline V gene sequence: CDR1 SGHNT, CDR2 YYREEE (reference sequence). The CDR3 protein is CASSSGQNTEAFF. The CDR3 DNA reads as TGTGCCAGCAGCTCGGGACAGAACACTGAAGCTTTCTTT.

The chain recombines TRBV6-2 or TRBV6-3 with TRBJ2-7; 8 bases are shared with TRBD1. The CDR3 is 15 amino acids. The V gene end was trimmed by 5 bases and the J gene end by 2 bases; junction bases not matched to a gene: 8. CDR1 and CDR2 (germline): MNHEY, SVGEGT. The CDR3 DNA follows: TGTGCCAGCAGTAGCTGGACAGGGCCTGCCTACGAGCAGTACTTC. Translation: CASSSWTGPAYEQYF.

V is TRBV18 and J is TRBJ1-4, with 7 bases lining up with TRBD1. With 0 bases clipped from V and 5 bases from J, the junction kept 3 bases outside the gene matches. The V gene's germline CDR1 is KGHSH and CDR2 LQKENI. The CDR3 loop spans 15 amino acids. CDR3 sequence reads: CASSPPWTGNEKLFF. DNA for the CDR3: TGTGCCAGCTCACCACCCTGGACAGGAAATGAAAAACTGTTTTTT.

This chain links TRBV7-2 with TRBJ2-7, with unresolved D. Trimming stripped 5 bases from V and 2 bases from J, with 7 bases between. The CDR3 is 12 amino acids. Germline CDR1 and CDR2: SGHTA and FQGNSA. Here the CDR3 reads CASSRGPYEQYF. The DNA for the CDR3 is TGTGCCAGCAGCCGAGGTCCCTACGAGCAGTACTTC.

For the CDR3, the DNA is TGTGCCAGCATCCATGGGGCAGGGCGAAGGGTTAATCAGCCCCAGCATTTT. Its protein product is CASIHGAGRRVNQPQHF. The rearrangement links TRBV28 to TRBJ1-5, with D possibly being TRBD1 (5 bases). The CDR3 consists of 17 residues. V lost 7 bases, J lost 4 bases, and 23 bases lay in between. Germline V gene data show CDR1 as MDHEN and CDR2 as SYDVKM.

The CDR3 DNA reads TGTGCCAGCAGCATTTACAGGGATCTTGACACTGAAGCTTTCTTT. As protein: CASSIYRDLDTEAFF. This sequence joins TRBV7-9 and TRBJ1-1; tentative D call: TRBD1 (6 bases). Between the trimmed V and J ends, which lost 5 bases and 3 bases, there was a span of 16 bases. The V gene's germline CDR1 is SEHNR and CDR2 FQNEAQ (reference sequence). This CDR3 spans 15 amino acids.

Of note for this clone: Distinct nucleotide sequences in the sample also encode this CDR3. The chain has TRBV4-3 and TRBJ1-5; D is undetermined. The CDR3 contains 15 residues. Trimming pared 0 bases from V and 0 bases from J, leaving 6 bases between. Germline-derived CDR1 and CDR2 are LGHNA and YSLEER. The CDR3 reads CASSQDGGSNQPQHF. CDR3 bases: TGCGCCAGCAGCCAAGATGGCGGTAGCAATCAGCCCCAGCATTTT.

The chain employs TRBV21-1 and TRBJ2-5; the table calls TRBD2, which could not be checked here. TRBV21-1 represents a pseudogene. CDR3 length: 14 amino acids. The CDR3 reads CASSQSRVQETQYF. In DNA, the CDR3 is TGTGCCAGCAGCCAAAGCCGAGTGCAAGAGACCCAGTACTTC.

This chain links TRBV27 with TRBJ2-5; 10 nucleotides match TRBD1. CDR1 and CDR2 (germline): MNHEY, SMNVEV (reference sequence). The CDR3 totals 16 residues. V was pared by 6 bases and J by 5 bases, with 12 bases of the junction left unmatched. CDR3 nucleotide sequence: TGTGCCAGCAGGACACGACAGGGGGCTTCACGGGAGACCCAGTACTTC. It specifies CASRTRQGASRETQYF.

The chain carries TRBV12-3 or TRBV12-4 and TRBJ1-1, with unresolved D. CDR3 size: 11 residues. V was cut by 1 base and J by 10 bases, with 7 bases left in between. CDR3 nucleotides: TGTGCCAGCAGTTTAGGGGCGGGAGCTTTCTTT. It yields the protein CASSLGAGAFF.

This clone was found once. The V call is TRBV18, the J call TRBJ2-5; 10 bases are shared with TRBD1. The CDR3 covers 15 residues. The germline V gene has CDR1 KGHSH and CDR2 LQKENI. V gave up 1 base and J gave up 8 bases; unmatched junction bases: 7. The CDR3 bases are TGTGCCAGCTCACCACTCGGGACAGGGGAGATAACCCAGTACTTC. Translation gives CASSPLGTGEITQYF.

The rearrangement uses TRBV7-9 and TRBJ1-1; weak D call: TRBD1 (5 bases). The V end was cut by 3 bases, the J end by 5 bases, with 16 bases between. The CDR3 has 15 residues. CDR1 is SEHNR, CDR2 FQNEAQ, per germline (reference sequence). DNA of the CDR3: TGTGCCAGCAGCTTCCTTGGACACGTCTATACTGAAGCTTTCTTT. Its protein is CASSFLGHVYTEAFF.

The chain couples TRBV19 to TRBJ2-7; D is undetermined. V was cut by 5 bases and J by 3 bases, with 17 bases left in between. This CDR3 is 15 amino acids long. CDR1 and CDR2 from the germline V gene are LNHDA and SQIVND (reference sequence). CDR3 protein: CASSPRPTADYEQYF. As DNA, the CDR3 is TGTGCCAGTAGTCCGCGACCGACTGCCGACTACGAGCAGTACTTC.

V and J are TRBV27 and TRBJ1-2, with D tentatively TRBD1 (6 bases). Trimming shortened V by 4 bases and J by 3 bases, and 15 bases separated the two germline ends. CDR1 MNHEY and CDR2 SMNVEV come from the germline V gene (reference sequence). The CDR3 totals 15 residues. This CDR3 is CASSSKRTAYYGYTF. The CDR3 DNA reads TGTGCCAGCAGTTCAAAACGGACAGCTTACTATGGCTACACCTTC.

The rearrangement joins TRBV29-1 to TRBJ1-5, with 8 bases matching TRBD1. CDR1 is SQVTM and CDR2 is ANQGSEA in the germline V gene. V gave up 7 bases and J gave up 4 bases; unmatched junction bases: 6. This CDR3 is 13 amino acids long. The CDR3 DNA sequence: TGCAGCGCCATTGACAGGGGTAATCAGCCCCAGCATTTT. Translating it yields CSAIDRGNQPQHF. Full variable domain (outside the CDR3, taken from reference TRBV29-1 and TRBJ1-5): SAVISQKPSRDICQRGTSLTIQCQVDSQVTMMFWYRQQPGQSLTLIATANQGSEATYESGFVIDKFPISRPNLTFSTLTVSNMSPEDSSIYLCSAIDRGNQPQHFGDGTRLSIL.

The chain uses TRBV5-4 and TRBJ2-1, with D maybe TRBD1 (5 bases). The V and J ends lost 4 bases and 7 bases respectively, with 15 bases between them. Germline CDR1 SGHNT, CDR2 YYREEE (reference sequence). The CDR3 runs 14 residues. The CDR3: CASSGRQMENEQFF. For the CDR3, the DNA is TGTGCCAGCAGCGGTAGACAGATGGAGAATGAGCAGTTCTTC.

J is TRBJ1-2 and V is TRBV7-9, with D perhaps TRBD1 (5 bases). CDR1 is SEHNR, CDR2 FQNEAQ, per germline (reference sequence). The V end lost 8 bases, the J end lost 2 bases, and 15 bases lay between the germline ends. The CDR3 is 14 amino acids. CDR3 DNA sequence: TGTGCCAGCTCCATGGACCCAGGGAACTATGGCTACACCTTC. Amino acid sequence: CASSMDPGNYGYTF.

The gene calls are TRBV5-6 and TRBJ2-7; tentative D call: TRBD2 (5 bases). This CDR3 region has 14 residues. With 2 bases removed from V and 6 bases from J, the gap between germline ends came to 15 bases. CDR1 and CDR2 from the germline V gene are SGHDT and YYEEEE. CDR3: CASSFGLGAGEQYF. DNA of the CDR3: TGTGCCAGCAGCTTCGGTCTGGGCGCGGGCGAGCAGTACTTC.

The chain employs TRBV7-2 and TRBJ1-4; the D gene is possibly TRBD1 (5 bases). This CDR3 has 15 residues. V gave up 1 base and J gave up 5 bases, with 11 bases separating them. The germline V gene encodes CDR1 SGHTA and CDR2 FQGNSA. In DNA form, the CDR3 reads TGTGCCAGCAGCTTAGGGGGGGTCTCCAATGAAAAACTGTTTTTT. This codes for CASSLGGVSNEKLFF.

The gene calls are TRBV6-6 and TRBJ1-2, with D unresolved. V was cut by 5 bases and J by 3 bases, with 4 bases left in between. Per germline, CDR1 MNHNY and CDR2 SVGAGI (reference sequence). The CDR3 has 11 amino acids. CDR3 loop: CASSADYGYTF. CDR3 DNA: TGTGCCAGCAGTGCGGACTATGGCTACACCTTC.